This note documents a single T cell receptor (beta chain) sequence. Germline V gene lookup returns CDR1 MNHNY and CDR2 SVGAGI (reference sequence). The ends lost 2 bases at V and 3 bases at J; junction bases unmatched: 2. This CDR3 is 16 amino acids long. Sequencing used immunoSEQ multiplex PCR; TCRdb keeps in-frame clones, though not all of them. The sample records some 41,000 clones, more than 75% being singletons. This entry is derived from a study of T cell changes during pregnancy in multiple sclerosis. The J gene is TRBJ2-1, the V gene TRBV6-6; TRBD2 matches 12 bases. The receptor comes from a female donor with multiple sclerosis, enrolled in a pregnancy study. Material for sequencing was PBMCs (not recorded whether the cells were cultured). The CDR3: CASSYGLAGNYNEQFF. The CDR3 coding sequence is TGTGCCAGCAGTTACGGACTAGCGGGAAACTACAATGAGCAGTTCTTC.